The rows below give T cell receptor beta chains drawn from one sample of a study of T-cell memory formation after mild COVID-19. A single record per CDR3 protein comes from TCRdb applying MiXCR to the 5' RACE reads. The sample records roughly 310,000 distinct CDR3 sequences, roughly 15% being singletons. Specimen: PBMCs or a T cell subset sorted from them (not recorded which). These TCRs come from a man younger than 30 who had mild COVID-19 (a few samples of this study predate the infection). Cell type and time point are not known. The conserved cysteine and the conserved F or W are not part of the CDR3 here. D genes are given only for firm matches. The listing skips clone size in some rows; elsewhere it reads once, few, many or a size class.

J,V,D,size,CDR3
TRBJ2-3,TRBV4-2,.,.,ASSQEIAVRTDTQY
TRBJ2-4,TRBV2,TRBD2,.,ASNLGLAGGR
TRBJ1-2,TRBV5-1,.,few,ASSLGSGSDYGYT
TRBJ2-1,TRBV12-3/TRBV12-4,TRBD2,.,ASSFSGAYNEQF
TRBJ2-7,TRBV11-2,TRBD1,.,ASSQTGGSYEQY
TRBJ1-2,TRBV6-1,.,.,ASSNPTGYT
TRBJ1-2,TRBV4-1,.,few,ASSHITGPTAGYT
TRBJ1-2,TRBV4-3,.,.,ASSQEVKGFHT
TRBJ2-1,TRBV4-3,.,.,ASSQESLNYNEQF
TRBJ2-7,TRBV11-3,.,.,ASSLSGTYEQY
TRBJ2-1,TRBV6-2/TRBV6-3,.,many,ASTLSSYNEQF
TRBJ2-5,TRBV24-1,TRBD2,few,ATRASGQETQY
TRBJ1-5,TRBV10-2,.,once,ASSESNQPQH
TRBJ1-1,TRBV13,.,few,ASSRANTEAF
TRBJ2-5,TRBV7-7,.,.,ASSLGPGLPETQY
TRBJ2-3,TRBV18,TRBD2,few,ASSPLPLAGGSTDTQY
TRBJ2-3,TRBV28,TRBD1,.,ASSLGVQGASTDTQY
TRBJ2-1,TRBV5-1,TRBD2,few,ASSGQAGGSGNEQF
TRBJ1-2,TRBV19,.,.,ASSVNRAIRLGYT
TRBJ1-1,TRBV2,TRBD1,many,ASRKTGGAEAF
TRBJ1-2,TRBV6-4,.,.,ASRDYNYGYT
TRBJ2-1,TRBV7-9,.,many,ASSLVGFLWV
TRBJ1-2,TRBV20-1,TRBD1,many,SARPGQGSGYT
TRBJ2-5,TRBV10-3,.,few,AISEPGVRLETQY
TRBJ2-2,TRBV18,.,.,ASWNDREVETGELF
TRBJ2-2,TRBV9,TRBD1,.,ASSNQDRVNLNTGELF